This is a list of T cell receptor beta chains from one sample in a study of cytomegalovirus exposure and HLA in healthy donors. Some clones are missing from TCRdb's copy, which holds only in-frame ones; the method was immunoSEQ multiplex PCR. This sample has about 150,000 clones, with around 82% found just once. The sequencing sample was made of PBMCs. The receptors stem from a woman between 40 and 55 years old in good health and CMV-seropositive. CDR3s include the opening cysteine and the closing phenylalanine or tryptophan. Fields, in order: V gene, J gene, clone size, D gene, CDR3 protein, CDR3 DNA. A D gene is named only where the DNA matches it firmly. Clone size appears in some rows only: once, few, many, or a class for an expanded clone.

>TRBV27|TRBJ1-2|NA|NA
CASSRPGGSYTF
TGTGCCAGCAGCCGACCGGGCGGGAGCTACACCTTC
>TRBV2|TRBJ2-1|NA|NA
CASSETRDEQFF
TGTGCCAGCAGTGAAACGAGGGATGAGCAGTTCTTC
>TRBV19|TRBJ2-5|NA|NA
CASSPPGFRETQYF
TGTGCCAGTAGTCCACCAGGGTTCCGAGAGACCCAGTACTTC
>TRBV5-1|TRBJ2-6|NA|NA
CASSLEVSSGANVLTF
TGCGCCAGCAGCTTGGAAGTTAGCTCTGGGGCCAACGTCCTGACTTTC
>TRBV29-1|TRBJ2-2|NA|NA
CSVCGMNTGELFF
TGCAGCGTATGCGGGATGAACACCGGGGAGCTGTTTTTT
>TRBV18|TRBJ2-7|NA|TRBD1
CASSPGQGAYEQYF
TGTGCCAGCTCGCCGGGACAGGGGGCCTACGAGCAGTACTTC
>TRBV7-2|TRBJ1-5|NA|NA
CASSLAGYQPQHF
TGTGCCAGCAGCTTGGCAGGTTATCAGCCCCAGCATTTT
>TRBV5-4|TRBJ2-6|NA|NA
CASSIVSGANVLTF
TGTGCCAGCAGCATCGTCTCTGGGGCCAACGTCCTGACTTTC
>TRBV7-6|TRBJ2-1|few|TRBD2
CASSLVGGGLAGTNEQFF
TGTGCCAGCAGCTTAGTGGGAGGAGGACTAGCGGGAACTAATGAGCAGTTCTTC
>TRBV18|TRBJ1-2|once|TRBD1
CASSPPDRGNYGYTF
TGTGCCAGCTCACCCCCGGACAGGGGGAACTATGGCTACACCTTC
>TRBV28|TRBJ2-1|NA|NA
CASSHLGATTYNEQFF
TGTGCCAGCAGCCACCTAGGGGCAACTACCTACAATGAGCAGTTCTTC
>TRBV7-2|TRBJ2-7|NA|NA
CASSSRTVNYEQYF
TGTGCCAGCAGCTCGAGGACAGTAAACTACGAGCAGTACTTC
>TRBV6-5|TRBJ1-4|NA|TRBD1
CASSYSIRGREKLFF
TGTGCCAGCAGTTACTCGATCAGGGGGCGCGAAAAACTGTTTTTT
>TRBV6-6|TRBJ2-7|NA|TRBD2
CASRQTGTSDEQYF
TGTGCCAGCAGGCAGACAGGGACTAGCGACGAGCAGTACTTC
>TRBV6-5|TRBJ2-1|NA|TRBD1
CASSRVPGGNEQFF
TGTGCCAGCAGTAGAGTTCCAGGGGGCAATGAGCAGTTCTTC
>TRBV28|TRBJ1-1|NA|NA
CASSTAALMNTEAFF
TGTGCCAGCAGTACCGCGGCCCTCATGAACACTGAAGCTTTCTTT
>TRBV5-5|TRBJ1-1|few|TRBD1
CASRLGTDTEAFF
TGTGCCAGCAGGTTGGGGACAGACACTGAAGCTTTCTTT
>TRBV30|TRBJ2-7|NA|NA
CAWSQGGAIEQYF
TGTGCCTGGAGTCAGGGCGGGGCGATCGAGCAGTACTTC
>TRBV29-1|TRBJ2-7|NA|TRBD2
CSVTGRTSGTYEQYF
TGCAGCGTTACAGGCCGGACTAGCGGGACCTACGAGCAGTACTTC
>TRBV5-6|TRBJ2-5|NA|NA
CASSFTGLTETQYF
TGTGCCAGCAGCTTTACGGGACTTACGGAGACCCAGTACTTC